This T cell receptor beta chain was sequenced for a study of T cells in Graves' hyperthyroidism and ophthalmopathy. Study-level results: Classification by a 13 V-J model distinguished ophthalmopathy from stable hyperthyroidism. Blood also carried most thyroid clonotypes expanded above 0.001.

Germline CDR1 is SQVTM and CDR2 is ANQGSEA. The ends were cut back, 4 bases at V and 7 bases at J, with 14 bases in the middle. This CDR3 spans 12 amino acids. Amplification of TCR beta CDR3 regions was performed using RNA transcripts as template. The HTBI primer set drove a first-round RT-PCR of the TCR CDR3. Each CDR3 protein is one row after TCRdb ran MiXCR on the multiplex PCR reads. The top ten clones hold approximately 10% of a sample with 750,000 to 950,000 distinct CDR3 sequences, over 35% of them seen once. Patients having uncontrolled infection, another autoimmune disease, pregnancy or lactation were not included. This clonotype was observed at least ten times. The antigen remains unidentified.

The receptor's source is a man younger than 30 with Graves' hyperthyroidism. The sequencing input was blood. The rearrangement uses TRBV29-1 and TRBJ2-7, with TRBD2 as a possible D gene (6 bases). The CDR3 loop is CSVAGVGWEQYF. CDR3 sequence (DNA): TGCAGCGTTGCGGGAGTAGGCTGGGAGCAGTACTTC.